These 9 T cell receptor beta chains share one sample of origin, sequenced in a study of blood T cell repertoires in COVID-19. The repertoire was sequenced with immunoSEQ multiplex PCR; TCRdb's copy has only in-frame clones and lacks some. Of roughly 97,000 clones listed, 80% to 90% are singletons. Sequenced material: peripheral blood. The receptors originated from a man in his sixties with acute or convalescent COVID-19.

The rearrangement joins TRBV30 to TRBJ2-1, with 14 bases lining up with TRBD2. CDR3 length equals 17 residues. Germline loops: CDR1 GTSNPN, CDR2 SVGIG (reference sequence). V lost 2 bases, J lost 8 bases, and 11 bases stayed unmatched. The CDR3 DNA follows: TGTGCCTGGAGTTTCATTTTGGGACTAGCGGGAGTCGATGAGCAGTTCTTC. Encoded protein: CAWSFILGLAGVDEQFF.

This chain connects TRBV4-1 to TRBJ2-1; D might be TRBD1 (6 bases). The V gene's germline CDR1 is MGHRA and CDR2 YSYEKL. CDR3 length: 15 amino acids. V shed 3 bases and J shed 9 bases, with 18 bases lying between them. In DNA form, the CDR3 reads TGCGCCAGCAGCCAGGGGATAGGGGGAACTTCTGAGCAGTTCTTC. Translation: CASSQGIGGTSEQFF.

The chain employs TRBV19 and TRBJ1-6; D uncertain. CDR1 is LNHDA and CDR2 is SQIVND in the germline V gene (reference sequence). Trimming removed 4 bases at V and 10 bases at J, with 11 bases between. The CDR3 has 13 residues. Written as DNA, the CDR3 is TGTGCCAGTAGTAAGGGCGGAGGGTCACCCCTCCACTTT. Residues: CASSKGGGSPLHF. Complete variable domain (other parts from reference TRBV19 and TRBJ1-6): DGGITQSPKYLFRKEGQNVTLSCEQNLNHDAMYWYRQDPGQGLRLIYYSQIVNDFQKGDIAEGYSVSREKKESFPLTVTSAQKNPTAFYLCASSKGGGSPLHFGNGTRLTVT.

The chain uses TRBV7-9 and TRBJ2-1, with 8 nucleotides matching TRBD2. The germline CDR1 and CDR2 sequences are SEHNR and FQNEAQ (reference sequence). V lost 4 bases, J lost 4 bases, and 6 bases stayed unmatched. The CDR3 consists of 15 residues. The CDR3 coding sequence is TGTGCCAGCAGCTCGGCGGGGGGACGGTACAATGAGCAGTTCTTC. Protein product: CASSSAGGRYNEQFF.

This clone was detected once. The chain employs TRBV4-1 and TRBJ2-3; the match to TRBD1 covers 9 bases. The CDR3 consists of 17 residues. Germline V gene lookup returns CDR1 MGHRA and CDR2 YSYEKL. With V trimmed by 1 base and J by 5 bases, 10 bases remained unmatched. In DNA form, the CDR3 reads TGCGCCAGCAGCCAAGCCGGGTGGGACAGGGACAAAGATACGCAGTATTTT. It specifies CASSQAGWDRDKDTQYF.

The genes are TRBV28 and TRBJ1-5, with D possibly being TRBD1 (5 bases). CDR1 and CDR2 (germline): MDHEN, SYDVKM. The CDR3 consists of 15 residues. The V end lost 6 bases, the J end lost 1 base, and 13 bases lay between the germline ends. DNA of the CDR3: TGTGCCAGCAGCCCTCGGAGGGGCAGCAATCAGCCCCAGCATTTT. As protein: CASSPRRGSNQPQHF.

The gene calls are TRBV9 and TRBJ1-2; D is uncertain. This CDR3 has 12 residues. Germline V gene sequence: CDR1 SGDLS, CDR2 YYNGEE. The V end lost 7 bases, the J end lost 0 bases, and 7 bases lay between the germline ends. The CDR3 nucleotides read TGTGCCAGCGGCCTGGCTAACTATGGCTACACCTTC. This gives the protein CASGLANYGYTF.

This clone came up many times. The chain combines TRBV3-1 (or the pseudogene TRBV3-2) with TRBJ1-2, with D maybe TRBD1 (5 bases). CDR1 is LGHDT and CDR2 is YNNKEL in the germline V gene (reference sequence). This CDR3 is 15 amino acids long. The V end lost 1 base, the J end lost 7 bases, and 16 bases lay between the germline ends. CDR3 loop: CASSQGTGTGVGYTF. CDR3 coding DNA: TGTGCCAGCAGCCAAGGAACAGGAACGGGGGTTGGCTACACCTTC.

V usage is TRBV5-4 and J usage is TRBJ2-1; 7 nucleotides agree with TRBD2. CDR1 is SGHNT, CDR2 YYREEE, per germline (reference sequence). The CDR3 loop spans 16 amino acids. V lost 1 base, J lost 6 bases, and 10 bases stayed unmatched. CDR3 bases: TGTGCCAGCAGCTTGAAGGTAGCGGCTAGCGGCAATGAGCAGTTCTTC. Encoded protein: CASSLKVAASGNEQFF.